A selection of T cell receptor beta chains follows, all from one sample in a study of blood T cells in healthy people across ages. Each CDR3 protein is one row after TCRdb ran MiXCR on the 5' RACE reads. This table has 800,000 to 1,300,000 distinct CDR3 sequences, almost 25% appearing once. The data were also submitted as part of a second study, on T cells of mothers and their children.

The source material was blood. Receptor source: a girl aged 2 to 10 in good health. The CDR3 runs from the conserved cysteine through the conserved F or W. Each record gives: J gene, V gene, CDR3 protein.

J gene: TRBJ2-1
V gene: TRBV20-1
CDR3 protein: CSASEASGVSEQFF

J gene: TRBJ1-2
V gene: TRBV5-8
CDR3 protein: CASSLERGGVNGYTF

J gene: NA
V gene: TRBV14
CDR3 protein: CASSQVLNRGLSYYNEQFF

J gene: TRBJ1-3
V gene: TRBV29-1
CDR3 protein: CSVLGSGNTIYF

J gene: TRBJ2-6
V gene: TRBV11-2
CDR3 protein: CASSLEPPQSGANVLTF

J gene: TRBJ2-7
V gene: TRBV11-2
CDR3 protein: CASSSSVGSGYEQYF

J gene: NA
V gene: TRBV5-1
CDR3 protein: CASSIGQGANEQFF

J gene: TRBJ1-2
V gene: TRBV13
CDR3 protein: CASSFWTAASNYGYTF

J gene: TRBJ2-6
V gene: TRBV7-6
CDR3 protein: CASSRDFSGANVLTF

J gene: NA
V gene: TRBV28
CDR3 protein: CASSLLEESQYF